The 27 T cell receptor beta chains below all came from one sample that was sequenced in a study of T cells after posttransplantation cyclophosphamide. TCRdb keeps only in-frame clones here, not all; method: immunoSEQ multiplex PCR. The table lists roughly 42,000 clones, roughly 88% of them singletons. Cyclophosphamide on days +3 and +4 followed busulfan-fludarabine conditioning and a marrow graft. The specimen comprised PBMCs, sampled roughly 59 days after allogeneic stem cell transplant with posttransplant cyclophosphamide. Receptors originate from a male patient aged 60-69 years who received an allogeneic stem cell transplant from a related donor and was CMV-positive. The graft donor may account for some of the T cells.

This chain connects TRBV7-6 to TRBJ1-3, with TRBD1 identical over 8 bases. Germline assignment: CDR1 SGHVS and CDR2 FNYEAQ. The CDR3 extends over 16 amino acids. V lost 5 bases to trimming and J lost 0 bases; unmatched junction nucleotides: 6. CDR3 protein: CASSRTGNPSGNTIYF. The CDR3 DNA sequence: TGTGCCAGCAGCAGGACAGGGAATCCCTCTGGAAACACCATATATTTT. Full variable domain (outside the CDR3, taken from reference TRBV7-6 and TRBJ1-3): GAGVSQSPRYKVTKRGQDVALRCDPISGHVSLYWYRQALGQGPEFLTYFNYEAQQDKSGLPNDRFSAERPEGSISTLTIQRTEQRDSAMYRCASSRTGNPSGNTIYFGEGSWLTVV.

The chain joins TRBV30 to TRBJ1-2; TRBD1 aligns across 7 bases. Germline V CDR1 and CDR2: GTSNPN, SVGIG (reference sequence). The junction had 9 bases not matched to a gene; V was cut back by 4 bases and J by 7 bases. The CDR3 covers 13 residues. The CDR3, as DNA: TGTGCCTGGATAGGGGGCTCGGGCGGTGGCTACACCTTC. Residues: CAWIGGSGGGYTF. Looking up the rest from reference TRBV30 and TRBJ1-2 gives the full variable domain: SQTIHQWPATLVQPVGSPLSLECTVEGTSNPNLYWYRQAAGRGLQLLFYSVGIGQISSEVPQNLSASRPQDRQFILSSKKLLLSDSGFYLCAWIGGSGGGYTFGSGTRLTVV.

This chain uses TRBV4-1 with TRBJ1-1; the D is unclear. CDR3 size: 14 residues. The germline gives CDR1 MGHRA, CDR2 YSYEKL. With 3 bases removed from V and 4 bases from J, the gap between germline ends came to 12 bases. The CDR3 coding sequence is TGCGCCAGCAGCCACACCTTAGGCGGCACTGAAGCTTTCTTT. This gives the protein CASSHTLGGTEAFF.

DNA of the CDR3: TGTGCCACCAGCAGGACTAGCGGGGGGGCCTGGAATGAGCAGTTCTTC. It translates to CATSRTSGGAWNEQFF. This chain joins TRBV15 and TRBJ2-1; 14 bases match TRBD2. CDR3 size: 16 residues. CDR1 is LNHNV, CDR2 YYDKDF, per germline (reference sequence). V gave up 3 bases and J gave up 7 bases; unmatched junction bases: 5. The whole variable domain, remainder taken from reference TRBV15 and TRBJ2-1, is DAMVIQNPRYQVTQFGKPVTLSCSQTLNHNVMYWYQQKSSQAPKLLFHYYDKDFNNEADTPDNFQSRRPNTSFCFLDIRSPGLGDTAMYLCATSRTSGGAWNEQFFGPGTRLTVL.

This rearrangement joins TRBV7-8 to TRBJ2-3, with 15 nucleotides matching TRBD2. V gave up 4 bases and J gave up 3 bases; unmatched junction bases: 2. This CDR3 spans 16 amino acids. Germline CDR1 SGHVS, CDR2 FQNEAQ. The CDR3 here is CASSWGLAGGTDTQYF. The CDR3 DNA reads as TGTGCCAGCAGCTGGGGACTAGCGGGGGGAACAGATACGCAGTATTTT.

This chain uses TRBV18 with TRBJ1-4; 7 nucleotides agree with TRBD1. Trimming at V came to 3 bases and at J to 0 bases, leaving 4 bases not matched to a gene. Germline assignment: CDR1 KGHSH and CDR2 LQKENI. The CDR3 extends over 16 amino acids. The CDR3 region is CASSPATGTTNEKLFF. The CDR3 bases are TGTGCCAGCTCACCGGCGACAGGGACAACTAATGAAAAACTGTTTTTT. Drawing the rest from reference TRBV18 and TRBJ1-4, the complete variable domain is NAGVMQNPRHLVRRRGQEARLRCSPMKGHSHVYWYRQLPEEGLKFMVYLQKENIIDESGMPKERFSAEFPKEGPSILRIQQVVRGDSAAYFCASSPATGTTNEKLFFGSGTQLSVL.

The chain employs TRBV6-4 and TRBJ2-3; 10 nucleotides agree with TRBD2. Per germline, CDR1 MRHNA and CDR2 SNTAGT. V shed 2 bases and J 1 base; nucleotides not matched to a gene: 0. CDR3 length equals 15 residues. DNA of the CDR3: TGTGCCAGCAGTGACGGGACTAGCGGCACAGATACGCAGTATTTT. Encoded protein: CASSDGTSGTDTQYF.

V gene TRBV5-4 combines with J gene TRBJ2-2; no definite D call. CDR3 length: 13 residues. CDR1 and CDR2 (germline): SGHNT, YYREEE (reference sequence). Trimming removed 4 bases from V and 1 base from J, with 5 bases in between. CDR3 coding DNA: TGTGCCAGCAGCCGACAGAACACCGGGGAGCTGTTTTTT. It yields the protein CASSRQNTGELFF.

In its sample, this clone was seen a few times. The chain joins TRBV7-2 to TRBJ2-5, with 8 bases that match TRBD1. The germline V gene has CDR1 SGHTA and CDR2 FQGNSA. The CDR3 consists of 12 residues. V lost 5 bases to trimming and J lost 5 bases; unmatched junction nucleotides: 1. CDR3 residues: CASSRDRETQYF. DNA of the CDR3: TGTGCCAGCAGCCGGGACAGGGAGACCCAGTACTTC.

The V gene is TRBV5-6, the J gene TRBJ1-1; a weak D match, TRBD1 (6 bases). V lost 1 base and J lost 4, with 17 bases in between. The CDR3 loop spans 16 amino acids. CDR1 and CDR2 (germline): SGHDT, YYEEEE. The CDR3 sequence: CASSLRGGVSGTEAFF. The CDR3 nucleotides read TGTGCCAGCAGCTTGAGGGGGGGGGTGAGTGGCACTGAAGCTTTCTTT.

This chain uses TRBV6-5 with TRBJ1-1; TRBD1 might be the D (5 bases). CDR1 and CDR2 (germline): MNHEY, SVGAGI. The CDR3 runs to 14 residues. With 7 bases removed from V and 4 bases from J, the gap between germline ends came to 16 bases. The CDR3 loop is CASIPGGVSTEAFF. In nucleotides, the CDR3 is TGTGCCAGCATACCTGGGGGGGTGAGCACTGAAGCTTTCTTT.

Written as DNA, the CDR3 is TGTGCCAGCGTAATACAGGGGGGGATTGGGTCACCCCTCCACTTT. This translates into CASVIQGGIGSPLHF. The chain combines TRBV11-2 with TRBJ1-6; TRBD1 matches 8 bases. The CDR3 has 15 residues. Germline V gene lookup returns CDR1 SGHAT and CDR2 FQNNGV. V lost 8 bases to trimming and J lost 10 bases; unmatched junction nucleotides: 13.

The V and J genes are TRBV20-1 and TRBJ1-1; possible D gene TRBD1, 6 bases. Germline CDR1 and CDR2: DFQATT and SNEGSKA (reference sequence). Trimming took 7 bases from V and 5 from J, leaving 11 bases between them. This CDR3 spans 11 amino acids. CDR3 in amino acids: CSVRRGTEAFF. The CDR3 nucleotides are TGCAGTGTAAGAAGGGGGACTGAAGCTTTCTTT.

The CDR3 nucleotides read TGTGCCAGCAGCTTAGGTCGGGTGGCTTTCTTT. Translated, it gives CASSLGRVAFF. This rearrangement joins TRBV7-8 to TRBJ1-1; D is unclear. The CDR3 is made up of 11 amino acids. From germline, CDR1 is SGHVS and CDR2 FQNEAQ. The V end lost 1 base, the J end lost 11 bases, and 8 bases lay between the germline ends.

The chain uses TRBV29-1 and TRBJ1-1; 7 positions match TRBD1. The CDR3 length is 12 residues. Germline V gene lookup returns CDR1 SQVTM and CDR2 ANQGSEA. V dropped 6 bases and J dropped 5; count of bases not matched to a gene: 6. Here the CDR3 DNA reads TGCAGCGTAAGACAGGGAGAGACTGAAGCTTTCTTT. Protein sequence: CSVRQGETEAFF.

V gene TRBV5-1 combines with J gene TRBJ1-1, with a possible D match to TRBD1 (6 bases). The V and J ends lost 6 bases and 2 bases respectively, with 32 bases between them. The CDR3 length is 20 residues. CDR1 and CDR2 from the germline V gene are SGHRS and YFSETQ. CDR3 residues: CASTPQGILTTYQQNTEAFF. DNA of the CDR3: TGCGCCAGCACCCCGCAGGGGATTTTGACCACGTACCAGCAAAACACTGAAGCTTTCTTT.

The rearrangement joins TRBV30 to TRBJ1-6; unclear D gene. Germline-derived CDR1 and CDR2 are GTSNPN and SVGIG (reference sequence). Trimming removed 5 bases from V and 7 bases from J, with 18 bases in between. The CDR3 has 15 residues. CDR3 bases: TGTGCCTGGGCGAGGGATCCTGCCCCAAATTCACCCCTCCACTTT. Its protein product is CAWARDPAPNSPLHF.

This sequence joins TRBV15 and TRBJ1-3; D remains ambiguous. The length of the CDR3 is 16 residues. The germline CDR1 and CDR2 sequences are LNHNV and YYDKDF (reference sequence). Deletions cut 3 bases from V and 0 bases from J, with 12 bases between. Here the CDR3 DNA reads TGTGCCACCAGCAGGGCCCTTGCGGGCTCTGGAAACACCATATATTTT. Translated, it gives CATSRALAGSGNTIYF.

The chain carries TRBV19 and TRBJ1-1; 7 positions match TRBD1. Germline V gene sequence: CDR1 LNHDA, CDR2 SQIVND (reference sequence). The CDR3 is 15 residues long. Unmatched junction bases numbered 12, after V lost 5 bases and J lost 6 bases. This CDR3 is CASSYARGRGAEAFF. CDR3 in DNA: TGTGCCAGTAGTTACGCGAGGGGGCGCGGGGCTGAAGCTTTCTTT.

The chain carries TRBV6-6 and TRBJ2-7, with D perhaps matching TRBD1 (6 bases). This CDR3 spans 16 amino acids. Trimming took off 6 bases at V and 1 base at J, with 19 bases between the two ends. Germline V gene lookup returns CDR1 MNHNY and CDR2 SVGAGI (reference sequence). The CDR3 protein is CASRGGQTSSSYEQYF. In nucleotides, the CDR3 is TGTGCCAGCAGGGGCGGACAGACCTCATCTTCCTACGAGCAGTACTTC.

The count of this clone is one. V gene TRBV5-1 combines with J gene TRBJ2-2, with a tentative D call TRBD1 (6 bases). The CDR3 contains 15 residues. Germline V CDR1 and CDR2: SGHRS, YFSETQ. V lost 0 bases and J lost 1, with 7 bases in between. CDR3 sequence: CASSLGGQNTGELFF. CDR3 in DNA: TGCGCCAGCAGCTTGGGGGGACAGAACACCGGGGAGCTGTTTTTT.

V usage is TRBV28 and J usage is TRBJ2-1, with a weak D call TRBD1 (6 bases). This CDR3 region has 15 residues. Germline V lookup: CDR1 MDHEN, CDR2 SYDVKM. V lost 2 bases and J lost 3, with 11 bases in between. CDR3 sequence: CASSLGGRSYNEQFF. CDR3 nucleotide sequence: TGTGCCAGCAGTTTAGGGGGCCGTAGCTACAATGAGCAGTTCTTC.

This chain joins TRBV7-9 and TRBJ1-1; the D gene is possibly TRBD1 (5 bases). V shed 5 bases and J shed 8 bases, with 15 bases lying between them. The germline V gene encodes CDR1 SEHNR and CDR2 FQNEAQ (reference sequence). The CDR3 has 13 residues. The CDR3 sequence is CASSEPGHWEAFF. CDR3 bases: TGTGCCAGCAGCGAACCTGGACATTGGGAAGCTTTCTTT. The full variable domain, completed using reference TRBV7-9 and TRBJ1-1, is DTGVSQNPRHKITKRGQNVTFRCDPISEHNRLYWYRQTLGQGPEFLTYFQNEAQLEKSRLLSDRFSAERPKGSFSTLEIQRTEQGDSAMYLCASSEPGHWEAFFGQGTRLTVV.

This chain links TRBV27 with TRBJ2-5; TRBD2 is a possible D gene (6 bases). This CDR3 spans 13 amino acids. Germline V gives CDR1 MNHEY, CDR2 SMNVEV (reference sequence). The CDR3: CAIGTLPLGTQYF. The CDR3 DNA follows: TGTGCGATCGGGACTCTCCCTCTTGGCACCCAGTACTTC.

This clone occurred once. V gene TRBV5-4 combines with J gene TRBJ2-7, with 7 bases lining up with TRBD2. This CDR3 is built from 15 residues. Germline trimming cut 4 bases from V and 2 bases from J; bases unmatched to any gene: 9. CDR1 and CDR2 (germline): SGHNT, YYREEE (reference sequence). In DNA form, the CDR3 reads TGTGCCAGCAGCCTGAAGGAGCGGGGAACCTACGAGCAGTACTTC. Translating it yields CASSLKERGTYEQYF.

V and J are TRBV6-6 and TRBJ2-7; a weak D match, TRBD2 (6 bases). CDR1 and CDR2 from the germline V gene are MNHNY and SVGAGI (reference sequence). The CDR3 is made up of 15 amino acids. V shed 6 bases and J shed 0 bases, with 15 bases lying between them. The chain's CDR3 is CASRGEGRGSYEQYF. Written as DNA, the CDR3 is TGTGCCAGCAGAGGAGAGGGGCGGGGCTCCTACGAGCAGTACTTC.

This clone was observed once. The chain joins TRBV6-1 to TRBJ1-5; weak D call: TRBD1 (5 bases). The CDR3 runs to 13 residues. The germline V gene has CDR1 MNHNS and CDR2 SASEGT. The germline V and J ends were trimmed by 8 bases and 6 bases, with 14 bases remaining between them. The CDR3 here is CASGWQGSQPQHF. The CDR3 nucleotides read TGTGCCAGCGGTTGGCAGGGCAGTCAGCCCCAGCATTTT.